This T cell receptor beta chain came from a study of identical twins. Study conclusions and caveats: It was cross-sectional statistical analysis, not following the same donors, that the conclusions relied on. There were fewer insertions in abundant cord blood beta clonotypes, but memory repertoires showed no such pattern.

V was clipped by 1 base and J by 8 bases, with 14 bases between them. The CDR3 sequence is 13 residues long. Germline CDR1 and CDR2: DFQATT and SNEGSKA (reference sequence). Carrying unique molecular identifiers, the cDNA also gained a universal primer site through template switching. TCRdb called the 5' RACE reads again in MiXCR, with one record for every CDR3 protein. The sample has 200,000 or so distinct CDR3 sequences, around 6.8% seen once. In regard to this clonotype: Its antigen is currently unknown.

Healthy Caucasians were all of the donors. The same sample was also studied in work on yellow fever vaccine responses in identical twins.

V is TRBV20-1 and J is TRBJ1-1; D is possibly TRBD1 (5 bases). The receptor's source is a woman aged 18-29 years in good health. Sequencing was performed on memory (CD45RO+) T cells sorted from blood. In DNA, the CDR3 is TGCAGTGCTAGAGGGGGTTCAGGGTTGGAAGCTTTCTTT. Encoded protein: CSARGGSGLEAFF.